This is a list of T cell receptor beta chains from one sample in a study of T cell repertoires in cytomegalovirus infection. TCRdb recomputed calls from the reads with MiXCR, one row per CDR3 protein. The sample yields roughly 200,000 distinct CDR3 sequences, approximately 17% seen once. Sequencing input: CD8+ T cells from PBMCs. The receptors here all came from a human donor in good health (CMV status not recorded). Some clones in this sample may be carry-over from other donors' samples. The CDR3 runs from the conserved cysteine through the conserved F or W. Each record gives: clone size, J gene, D gene, V gene, CDR3 protein, CDR3 DNA. A D gene is named only where the DNA matches it firmly. Where a row states a size, it is once, few, many or the class of an expanded clone; other rows omit it.

many	TRBJ2-2	NA	TRBV12-3/TRBV12-4	CASSSSGFAGELFF	TGTGCCAGCAGTTCATCAGGGTTCGCCGGGGAGCTGTTTTTT
few	TRBJ1-1	TRBD1	TRBV7-2	CASSPDRGRGAKAFF	TGTGCCAGCAGCCCGGACAGGGGGCGGGGGGCTAAAGCTTTCTTT
NA	TRBJ1-2	NA	TRBV7-8	CASSSNPTWGNYGYTF	TGTGCCAGCAGCTCCAACCCGACATGGGGAAACTATGGCTACACCTTC
NA	TRBJ2-3	NA	TRBV29-1	CSVDILPRTQYF	TGCAGCGTTGATATACTACCCAGGACGCAGTATTTT
few	TRBJ2-1	TRBD2	TRBV7-2	CASSPSGGARNEQFF	TGTGCCAGCAGCCCTAGCGGGGGGGCCCGGAATGAGCAGTTCTTC
few	TRBJ1-1	NA	TRBV28	CASSPSTLRFEGRTEAFF	TGTGCCAGCAGCCCGAGTACCCTCCGGTTTGAGGGGAGAACTGAAGCTTTCTTT
NA	TRBJ2-1	TRBD1	TRBV4-3	CASSLTGTDFYNEQFF	TGCGCCAGCAGCCTAACCGGGACAGATTTTTACAATGAGCAGTTCTTC
few	TRBJ2-7	TRBD2	TRBV7-3	CASSLTPLRRGSYNEQYF	TGTGCCAGCAGCTTAACCCCTCTCCGGCGGGGGTCCTACAATGAGCAGTACTTC
few	TRBJ1-2	NA	TRBV7-2	CASSWTDSSYYGYTF	TGTGCCAGCAGCTGGACAGACTCATCTTACTATGGCTACACCTTC
NA	TRBJ2-3	TRBD1	TRBV2	CASSSTGQGAYGDTQYF	TGTGCCAGCAGCTCAACAGGACAGGGGGCGTACGGAGATACGCAGTATTTT
few	TRBJ1-5	TRBD1	TRBV28	CASSGTVSNQPQHF	TGTGCCAGCAGTGGGACAGTTAGCAATCAGCCCCAGCATTTT
NA	TRBJ2-7	NA	TRBV19	CASSRTSGLPHYEQYF	TGTGCCAGTAGTAGAACTTCGGGACTCCCTCACTACGAGCAGTACTTC
few	TRBJ2-1	TRBD1	TRBV7-9	CASSQRDRGQVYNEQFF	TGTGCCAGCAGCCAGCGGGACAGGGGGCAAGTATACAATGAGCAGTTCTTC
NA	TRBJ2-1	TRBD2	TRBV6-6	CASSPIPGLYNEQFF	TGTGCCAGCAGTCCTATTCCGGGACTATACAATGAGCAGTTCTTC
NA	TRBJ2-1	NA	TRBV12-3/TRBV12-4	CASSSGSYNEQFF	TGTGCCAGCAGCTCAGGCTCCTACAATGAGCAGTTCTTC
NA	TRBJ2-5	TRBD2	TRBV7-8	CASSLLAGEETQYF	TGTGCCAGCAGCTTATTGGCGGGAGAAGAGACCCAGTACTTC
few	TRBJ2-2	TRBD1	TRBV9	CASSDPIRGRTGELFF	TGTGCCAGCAGCGATCCGATCAGGGGGCGCACCGGGGAGCTGTTTTTT
NA	TRBJ2-7	NA	TRBV7-9	CASSSQREPYEQYF	TGTGCCAGCAGCTCCCAGAGGGAACCCTACGAGCAGTACTTC
few	TRBJ2-7	NA	TRBV7-9	CASSYQDYEQYF	TGTGCCAGCAGCTACCAGGACTACGAGCAGTACTTC
many	TRBJ2-1	TRBD2	TRBV4-3	CASTGRGPVGEQFF	TGCGCCAGCACCGGGAGGGGCCCGGTCGGCGAGCAGTTCTTC
NA	TRBJ2-7	NA	TRBV28	CASSATAYEQYF	TGTGCCAGCAGTGCTACAGCCTACGAGCAGTACTTC
few	TRBJ2-1	NA	TRBV7-8	CASSPPDSQLNEQFF	TGTGCCAGCAGCCCTCCGGACAGTCAATTAAATGAGCAGTTCTTC
NA	TRBJ1-1	TRBD1	TRBV5-7	CASSLVDRVAEAFF	TGTGCCAGCAGCTTGGTTGACAGGGTCGCTGAAGCTTTCTTT
NA	TRBJ1-2	NA	TRBV7-2	CASSSGGVGGYTF	TGTGCCAGCAGCTCCGGGGGAGTTGGTGGCTACACCTTC
NA	TRBJ2-7	NA	TRBV29-1	CSVGGRGLAYEQYF	TGCAGCGTTGGCGGGCGGGGACTCGCCTACGAGCAGTACTTC
NA	TRBJ1-1	TRBD1	TRBV28	CASSSTGLGTEAFF	TGTGCCAGCAGTTCGACAGGGTTGGGGACTGAAGCTTTCTTT
many	TRBJ1-5	NA	TRBV7-2	CASSWGWGSNQPQHF	TGTGCCAGCAGCTGGGGATGGGGAAGCAATCAGCCCCAGCATTTT
once	TRBJ1-2	NA	TRBV6-1	CASSEWGGSLQGYTF	TGTGCCAGCAGTGAATGGGGAGGGTCTTTGCAGGGCTACACCTTC
few	TRBJ2-5	TRBD2	TRBV4-3	CASSQELAGGGETQYF	TGCGCCAGCAGCCAAGAACTAGCGGGGGGGGGAGAGACCCAGTACTTC
few	TRBJ1-1	NA	TRBV7-6	CASSRTAERTEAFF	TGTGCCAGCAGCCGGACTGCTGAACGGACTGAAGCTTTCTTT
NA	TRBJ1-1	NA	TRBV7-2	CASSSGWTVEAFF	TGTGCCAGCAGCTCTGGGTGGACAGTAGAAGCTTTCTTT
few	TRBJ2-4	NA	TRBV7-2	CASSFAPPTLAKNIQYF	TGTGCCAGCAGCTTTGCCCCCCCAACTCTAGCCAAAAACATTCAGTACTTC
NA	TRBJ2-7	NA	TRBV11-2	CASSLDLTLSYEQYF	TGTGCCAGCAGCTTAGATCTAACCCTCTCTTACGAGCAGTACTTC
few	TRBJ1-1	NA	TRBV7-2	CASSRLRGGTEAFF	TGTGCCAGCAGCCGCTTGAGGGGCGGCACTGAAGCTTTCTTT
few	TRBJ2-1	NA	TRBV4-1	CASSQVAAVEQFF	TGCGCCAGCAGCCAAGTAGCAGCGGTTGAGCAGTTCTTC
few	TRBJ1-6	TRBD1	TRBV5-6	CASSLIIDRGQSPLHF	TGTGCCAGCAGCCTGATCATAGACAGGGGGCAATCACCCCTCCACTTT
few	TRBJ2-2	TRBD2	TRBV6-1	CASSPSWTSPGGELFF	TGTGCCAGCAGCCCTTCCTGGACTAGCCCTGGCGGGGAGCTGTTTTTT
NA	TRBJ2-6	TRBD1	TRBV27	CASSFAAGGLSGANVLTF	TGTGCCAGCAGTTTTGCGGCAGGGGGCCTCTCTGGGGCCAACGTCCTGACTTTC
few	TRBJ2-1	NA	TRBV6-1	CASSEGALVHNEQFF	TGTGCCAGCAGTGAAGGGGCTCTCGTACACAATGAGCAGTTCTTC
few	TRBJ2-1	TRBD1	TRBV11-2	CASSQDRGLISYNEQFF	TGTGCCAGCAGCCAGGACAGGGGGCTTATCTCCTACAATGAGCAGTTCTTC
many	TRBJ1-2	NA	TRBV10-3	CAINVGSKANYGYTF	TGTGCCATCAATGTCGGCAGCAAAGCTAACTATGGCTACACCTTC
few	TRBJ2-7	NA	TRBV5-6	CASSLAATYEQYF	TGTGCCAGCAGCTTGGCAGCGACCTACGAGCAGTACTTC
few	TRBJ1-4	NA	TRBV7-2	CASSVRPLGDEKLFF	TGTGCCAGCAGCGTTAGGCCTTTAGGGGATGAAAAACTGTTTTTT
many	TRBJ2-1	TRBD1	TRBV7-9	CASSSGQVINEQFF	TGTGCCAGCAGCTCTGGACAGGTTATCAATGAGCAGTTCTTC
many	TRBJ2-7	TRBD2	TRBV7-6	CASSRGSSYEQYF	TGTGCCAGCAGCCGCGGGAGCTCCTACGAGCAGTACTTC
few	TRBJ2-2	TRBD2	TRBV6-6	CASSKSGGEGGELFF	TGTGCCAGCAGCAAGAGCGGGGGGGAGGGCGGGGAGCTGTTTTTT
few	TRBJ2-7	TRBD1	TRBV7-8	CATSFTGVGYEQYF	TGTGCCACCTCCTTCACAGGGGTAGGCTACGAGCAGTACTTC
few	TRBJ2-1	NA	TRBV4-3	CASSQDPASSVYNEQFF	TGCGCCAGCAGCCAAGATCCCGCTAGTTCTGTCTACAATGAGCAGTTCTTC
many	TRBJ2-3	NA	TRBV7-2	CASSLFPAGDTPFTDTQYF	TGTGCCAGCAGCTTATTCCCTGCGGGGGACACTCCTTTCACAGATACGCAGTATTTT
few	TRBJ2-1	TRBD1	TRBV7-4	CASSTGTVEQFF	TGTGCCAGCAGCACCGGGACAGTCGAGCAGTTCTTC
NA	TRBJ1-1	NA	TRBV7-9	CASRPAGGGRGTEAFF	TGTGCCAGCAGGCCGGCCGGGGGAGGACGGGGCACTGAAGCTTTCTTT